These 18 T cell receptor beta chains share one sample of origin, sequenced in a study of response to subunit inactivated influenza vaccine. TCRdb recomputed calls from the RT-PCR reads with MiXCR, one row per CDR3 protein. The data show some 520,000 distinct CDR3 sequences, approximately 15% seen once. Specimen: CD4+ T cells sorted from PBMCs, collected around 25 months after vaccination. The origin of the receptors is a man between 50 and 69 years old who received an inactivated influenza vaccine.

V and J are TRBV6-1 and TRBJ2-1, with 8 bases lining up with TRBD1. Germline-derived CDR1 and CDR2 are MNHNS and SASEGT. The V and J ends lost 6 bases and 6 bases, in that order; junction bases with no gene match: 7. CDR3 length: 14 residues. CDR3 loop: CASRRTGWVNEQFF. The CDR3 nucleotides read TGTGCCAGCAGACGGACAGGGTGGGTCAATGAGCAGTTCTTC.

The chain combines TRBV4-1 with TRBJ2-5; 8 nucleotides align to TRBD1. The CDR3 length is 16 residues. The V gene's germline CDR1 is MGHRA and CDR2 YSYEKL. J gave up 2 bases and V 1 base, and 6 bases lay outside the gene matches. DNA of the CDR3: TGCGCCAGCAGCCAAGTCATGCAGGGGGCACAAGAGACCCAGTACTTC. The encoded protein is CASSQVMQGAQETQYF.

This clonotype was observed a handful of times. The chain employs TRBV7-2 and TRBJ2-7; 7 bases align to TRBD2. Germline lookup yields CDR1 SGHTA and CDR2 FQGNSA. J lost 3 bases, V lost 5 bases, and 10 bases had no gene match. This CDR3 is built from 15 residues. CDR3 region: CASSPMGGSNYEQYF. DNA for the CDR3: TGTGCCAGCAGCCCTATGGGCGGGAGTAACTACGAGCAGTACTTC.

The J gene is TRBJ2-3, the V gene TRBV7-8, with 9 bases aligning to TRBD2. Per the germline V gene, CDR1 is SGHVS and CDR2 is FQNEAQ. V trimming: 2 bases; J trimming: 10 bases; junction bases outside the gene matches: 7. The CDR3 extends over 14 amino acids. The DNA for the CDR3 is TGTGCCAGCAGCTTATTCGCAGCGGGGGGTTCGCAGTATTTT. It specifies CASSLFAAGGSQYF.

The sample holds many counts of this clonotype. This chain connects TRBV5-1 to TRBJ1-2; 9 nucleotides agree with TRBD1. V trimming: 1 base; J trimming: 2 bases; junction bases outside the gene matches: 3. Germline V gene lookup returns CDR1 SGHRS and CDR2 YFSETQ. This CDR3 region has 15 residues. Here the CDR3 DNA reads TGCGCCAGCAGCTTGACAGGGGGCAGAAACTATGGCTACACCTTC. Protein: CASSLTGGRNYGYTF. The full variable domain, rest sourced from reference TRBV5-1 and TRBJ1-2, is KAGVTQTPRYLIKTRGQQVTLSCSPISGHRSVSWYQQTPGQGLQFLFEYFSETQRNKGNFPGRFSGRQFSNSRSEMNVSTLELGDSALYLCASSLTGGRNYGYTFGSGTRLTVV.

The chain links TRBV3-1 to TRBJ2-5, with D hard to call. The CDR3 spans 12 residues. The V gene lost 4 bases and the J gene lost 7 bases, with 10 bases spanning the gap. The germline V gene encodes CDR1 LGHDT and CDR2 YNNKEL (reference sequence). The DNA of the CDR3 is TGTGCCAGCAGCCGTTTCCTAGGGACCCAGTACTTC. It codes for CASSRFLGTQYF.

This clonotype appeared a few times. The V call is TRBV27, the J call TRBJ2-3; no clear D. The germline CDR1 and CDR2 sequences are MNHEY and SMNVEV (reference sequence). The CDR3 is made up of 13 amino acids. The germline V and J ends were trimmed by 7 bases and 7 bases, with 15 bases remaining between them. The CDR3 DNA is TGTGCCAGCACTGGACGGGCGATAAATACGCAGTATTTT. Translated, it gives CASTGRAINTQYF.

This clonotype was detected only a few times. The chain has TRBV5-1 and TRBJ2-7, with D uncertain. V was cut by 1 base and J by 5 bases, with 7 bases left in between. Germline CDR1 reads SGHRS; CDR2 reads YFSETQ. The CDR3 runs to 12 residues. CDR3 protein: CASSLQQNEQYF. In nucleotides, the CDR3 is TGCGCCAGCAGCTTGCAACAGAACGAGCAGTACTTC.

The CDR3 DNA reads as TGTGCCAGCAGTTACAGGCGGGGGGGCGGATTATACGAGCAGTACTTC. Residues: CASSYRRGGGLYEQYF. The V and J genes are TRBV6-2 or TRBV6-3 and TRBJ2-7, with 9 bases that match TRBD2. The CDR3 length is 16 residues. The J segment lost 4 bases and the V segment lost 2 bases, leaving 9 bases of the junction unmatched. CDR1 and CDR2 (germline): MNHEY, SVGEGT.

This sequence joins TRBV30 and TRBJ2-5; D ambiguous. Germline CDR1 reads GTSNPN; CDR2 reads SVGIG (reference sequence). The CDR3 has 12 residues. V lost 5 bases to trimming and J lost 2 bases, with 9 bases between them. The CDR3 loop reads CAWDVGQETQYF. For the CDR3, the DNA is TGTGCCTGGGACGTCGGGCAAGAGACCCAGTACTTC.

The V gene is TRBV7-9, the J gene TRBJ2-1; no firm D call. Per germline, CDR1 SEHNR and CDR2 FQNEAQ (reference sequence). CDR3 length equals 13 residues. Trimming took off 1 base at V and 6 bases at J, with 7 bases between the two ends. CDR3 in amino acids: CASSLDLGNEQFF. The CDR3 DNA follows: TGTGCCAGCAGCTTAGATTTGGGCAATGAGCAGTTCTTC. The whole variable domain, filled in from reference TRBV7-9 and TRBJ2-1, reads DTGVSQNPRHKITKRGQNVTFRCDPISEHNRLYWYRQTLGQGPEFLTYFQNEAQLEKSRLLSDRFSAERPKGSFSTLEIQRTEQGDSAMYLCASSLDLGNEQFFGPGTRLTVL.

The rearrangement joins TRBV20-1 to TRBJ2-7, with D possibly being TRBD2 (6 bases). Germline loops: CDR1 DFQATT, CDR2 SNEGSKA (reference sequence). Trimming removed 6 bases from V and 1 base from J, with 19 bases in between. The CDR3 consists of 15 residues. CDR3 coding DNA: TGCAGTGCCGTGGACTCGGATAGCGGATCCTACGAGCAGTACTTC. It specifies CSAVDSDSGSYEQYF.

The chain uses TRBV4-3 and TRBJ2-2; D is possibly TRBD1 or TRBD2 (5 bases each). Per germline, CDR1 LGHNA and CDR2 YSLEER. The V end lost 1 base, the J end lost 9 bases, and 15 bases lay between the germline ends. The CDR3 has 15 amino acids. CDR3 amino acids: CASSQVGTASRELFF. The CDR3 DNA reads TGCGCCAGCAGCCAAGTGGGGACGGCGAGCCGGGAGCTGTTTTTT.

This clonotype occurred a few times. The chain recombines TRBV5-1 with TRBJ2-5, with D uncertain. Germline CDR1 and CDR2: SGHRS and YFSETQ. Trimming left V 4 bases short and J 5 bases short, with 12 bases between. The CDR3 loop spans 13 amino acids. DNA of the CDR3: TGCGCCAGCAGCCCCCCCCGTAGGGAGACCCAGTACTTC. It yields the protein CASSPPRRETQYF.

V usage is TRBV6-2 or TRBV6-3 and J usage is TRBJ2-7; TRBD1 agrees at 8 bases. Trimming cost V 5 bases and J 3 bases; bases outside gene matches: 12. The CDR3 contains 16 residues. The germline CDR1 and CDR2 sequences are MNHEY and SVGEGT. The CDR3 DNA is TGTGCCAGCAGTCGCTACACCGGGACAGGAAACTACGAGCAGTACTTC. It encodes CASSRYTGTGNYEQYF.

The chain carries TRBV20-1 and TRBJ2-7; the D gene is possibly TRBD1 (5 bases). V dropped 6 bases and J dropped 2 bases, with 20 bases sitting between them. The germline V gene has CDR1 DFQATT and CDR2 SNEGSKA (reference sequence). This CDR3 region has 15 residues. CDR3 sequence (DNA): TGCAGTGCCCCCGTCTCGCCCCAGGGAACCTACGAGCAGTACTTC. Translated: CSAPVSPQGTYEQYF.

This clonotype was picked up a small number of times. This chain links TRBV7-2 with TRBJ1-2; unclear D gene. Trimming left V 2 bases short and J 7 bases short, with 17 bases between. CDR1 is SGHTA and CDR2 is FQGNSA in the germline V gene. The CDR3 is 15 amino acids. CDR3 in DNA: TGTGCCAGCAGCTTAAATCCTGACCAGCGGCGTGGCTACACCTTC. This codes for CASSLNPDQRRGYTF.

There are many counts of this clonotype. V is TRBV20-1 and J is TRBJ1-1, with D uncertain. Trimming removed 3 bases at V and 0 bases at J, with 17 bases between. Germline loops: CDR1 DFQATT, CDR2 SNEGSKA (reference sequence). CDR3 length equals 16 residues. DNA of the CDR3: TGCAGTGCTAGGTGGGGTCCTCGACCGGTGAACACTGAAGCTTTCTTT. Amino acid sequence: CSARWGPRPVNTEAFF.